This is a list of T cell receptor beta chains from one sample in a study of high-grade serous ovarian cancer treatment subgroups. Sequencing was performed with immunoSEQ multiplex PCR; in TCRdb, only in-frame clones are kept and a portion is missing. There are thousands of clones in the sample; around 78% occur only once, and roughly a tenth lies in the top ten. Source material: tumor tissue. These receptors all come from a human donor with high-grade serous ovarian cancer. Each CDR3 is given with its conserved first and last residue. Fields, in order: D gene, clone size, V gene, J gene, CDR3 protein, CDR3 DNA. D genes are given only for firm matches. Rows may omit the clone size; those that give it use once, few, many or a size class.

>-|-|TRBV29-1|TRBJ2-1
CSVPQNPYNEQFF
TGCAGCGTTCCCCAAAATCCCTACAATGAGCAGTTCTTC
>-|-|TRBV2|TRBJ2-7
CASSLGYEQYF
TGTGCCAGCAGTCTAGGGTACGAGCAGTACTTC
>-|-|TRBV19|TRBJ1-1
CASRYQSEAFF
TGTGCCAGTAGATATCAATCTGAAGCTTTCTTT
>-|-|TRBV28|TRBJ1-1
CASSPMGLTNTEAFF
TGTGCCAGCAGCCCTATGGGACTGACGAACACTGAAGCTTTCTTT
>TRBD1|-|TRBV4-1|TRBJ2-5
CASSHRWTGGAEETQYF
TGCGCCAGCAGCCACCGATGGACAGGGGGCGCAGAGGAGACCCAGTACTTC
>-|-|TRBV7-9|TRBJ2-5
CASSLASRGQETQYF
TGTGCCAGCAGCTTAGCCAGTAGAGGACAAGAGACCCAGTACTTC
>-|-|TRBV28|TRBJ2-6
CASSLWGSESSGANVLTF
TGTGCCAGCAGTTTATGGGGCAGTGAGAGCTCTGGGGCCAACGTCCTGACTTTC
>-|-|TRBV28|TRBJ2-2
CASSPYSVTGELFF
TGTGCCAGCAGTCCCTACAGTGTCACCGGGGAGCTGTTTTTT
>-|-|TRBV12-1|TRBJ2-7
CASSFPPWAFGYEQYF
TGTGCCAGCAGCTTCCCTCCGTGGGCCTTCGGGTACGAGCAGTACTTC
>-|-|TRBV29-1|TRBJ2-1
CSVSAGTSYNEQFF
TGCAGCGTCTCGGCCGGAACCTCCTACAATGAGCAGTTCTTC
>TRBD1|-|TRBV7-9|TRBJ1-1
CASSETGGGDTEAFF
TGTGCCAGCAGCGAAACAGGGGGCGGGGACACTGAAGCTTTCTTT
>TRBD1|-|TRBV30|TRBJ1-1
CAWSPDRGRGTGAFF
TGTGCCTGGAGTCCTGACAGGGGGCGCGGCACTGGAGCTTTCTTT
>TRBD1|once|TRBV13|TRBJ1-2
CASSFYRGGYTF
TGTGCCAGCAGCTTCTACAGGGGTGGCTACACCTTC
>-|-|TRBV27|TRBJ2-3
CASSLRRSLTDTQYF
TGTGCCAGCAGTTTACGCCGGTCGCTTACAGATACGCAGTATTTT
>-|-|TRBV7-2|TRBJ2-7
CASSSRRGYEQYF
TGTGCCAGCAGCTCACGTCGGGGTTACGAGCAGTACTTC
>-|once|TRBV9|TRBJ2-4
CASSVDGRERNIQYF
TGTGCCAGCAGCGTAGATGGAAGGGAACGAAACATTCAGTACTTC
>-|-|TRBV4-2|TRBJ2-1
CASSQVLDISYNEQFF
TGTGCCAGCAGCCAAGTTCTTGACATCTCCTACAATGAGCAGTTCTTC
>-|-|TRBV7-2|TRBJ1-1
CASSHPLNTEAFF
TGTGCCAGCAGCCATCCTCTGAACACTGAAGCTTTCTTT